The 3 T cell receptor beta chains below were found in one sample sequenced in a study of preoperative IRX-2 immunotherapy in early breast cancer. Some clones are missing from TCRdb's copy, which holds only in-frame ones; the method was immunoSEQ multiplex PCR. The sample records 95,000 to 100,000 clones, more than 80% being singletons. Treatment noted: preoperative locoregional IRX-2 cytokine immunotherapy. Here the sequenced sample was tumor tissue, taken after IRX-2 immunotherapy. These receptors came from a human donor with breast cancer.

V gene TRBV29-1 combines with J gene TRBJ1-1; D remains unclear. This CDR3 is built from 13 residues. From germline, CDR1 is SQVTM and CDR2 ANQGSEA. V lost 1 base to trimming and J lost 1 base, with 7 bases between them. The CDR3 reads CSVEVVPNTEAFF. The CDR3, as DNA: TGCAGCGTTGAAGTGGTTCCGAACACTGAAGCTTTCTTT.

V is TRBV18 and J is TRBJ1-2; 7 nucleotides match TRBD1. CDR1 is KGHSH, CDR2 LQKENI, per germline. This CDR3 has 14 amino acids. The V and J ends lost 3 bases and 4 bases, in that order; junction bases with no gene match: 5. CDR3 sequence reads: CASSPETGRYGYTF. DNA for the CDR3: TGTGCCAGCTCACCCGAGACAGGGCGCTATGGCTACACCTTC.

As to this clone: A junction end diverges from the germline sequence, so it may reflect a read error. This chain uses TRBV10-2 with TRBJ2-7; 8 bases map to TRBD2. The length of the CDR3 is 15 residues. Germline CDR1 is WSHSY and CDR2 is SAAADI. The CDR3 here is CASSESPSGSSEQYF. CDR3 coding DNA: TGCGCCAGCAGTGAATCTCCTAGCGGGTCCTCCGAGCAGTACTTC.